This note documents a single TCR beta chain sequence. This sample was taken from a study of blood T cell repertoires in COVID-19. The wider study: The United States, Italy and Spain were the sources of the acute and convalescent COVID-19 samples. PBMCs, B-cell-depleted T cells, or T cells provided the cDNA or gDNA that made up the material.

This CDR3 has 15 amino acids. Germline V gene lookup returns CDR1 KGHSH and CDR2 LQKENI. V was trimmed by 4 bases and J by 1 base, leaving 13 bases between them. In the study's own analysis: Amplifying reference gene primers gave estimates of nucleated cell counts. Libraries were prepared by immunoSEQ multiplex PCR; TCRdb keeps only in-frame clonotypes and omits some of them. Clone size and V and J calls were adopted from that table, with D and trimming inferred from the DNA. The data contain some 300,000 clones, 75% to 90% of them singletons. One Seattle source followed patients from active infection through their disease course.

The V and J genes are TRBV18 and TRBJ1-1; possibly TRBD1 for D (5 bases). Material: peripheral blood. The clonotype was recovered from a woman aged 50 to 60 with COVID-19, enrolled during active disease. As DNA, the CDR3 is TGTGCCAGCTCACTCCACCCAAGGGGGAACACTGAAGCTTTCTTT. This translates into CASSLHPRGNTEAFF.